The source of this T cell receptor (beta chain) is a study of vaccination and CD4 T cells after COVID-19. Study-wide background: In the control cultures, a CEFX pool, an HIV-1 Nef pool, or no peptide was supplied.

The CDR3 runs 14 residues. V was pared by 5 bases and J by 7 bases, with 5 bases of the junction left unmatched. Germline CDR1 SGHVS, CDR2 FQNEAQ. Treatment of the sample: approximately 10-day PBMC culture with coronavirus spike peptide pools or control peptides (ViraFEST assay). Per-well cultures of around 2 million PBMCs received roughly 9.9 IU/ml IL-2 and around 10 ug/ml peptide pools. Notes on this clonotype: Its target is not known.

An Oncomine TCR Beta short-read assay was used to sequence the DNA from cultured CD4+ T cells. CD4+ T cells were cultured, and genomic DNA was extracted from them. One entry per CDR3 protein, called by TCRdb with MiXCR from the PCR reads. The sample shows 20,000 to 25,000 distinct CDR3 sequences, 40% to 60% of them seen only once. The J gene is TRBJ1-6, the V gene TRBV7-8; 7 positions match TRBD1. The sample taken for sequencing was CD4+ T cells from blood, cultured in vitro. This sequence originates from a human donor who had recovered from COVID-19. The CDR3 is CASSAGTANSPLHF. CDR3 nucleotide sequence: TGTGCCAGCAGCGCCGGGACAGCCAATTCACCCCTCCACTTT.